The 28 T cell receptor beta chains given below trace back to one sample, sequenced in a study of blood T cell repertoires in COVID-19. This table comes from immunoSEQ multiplex PCR, and its TCRdb copy is limited to in-frame clones, with some not included. The sample records around 140,000 clones, roughly 90% being singletons. The source material was peripheral blood. The receptors come from a man aged 70 or older with active COVID-19.

CDR3 sequence reads: CASRAYGGAGYEQYF. CDR3 DNA: TGTGCCAGCAGGGCCTATGGGGGGGCGGGTTACGAGCAGTACTTC. The chain combines TRBV27 with TRBJ2-7; D is perhaps TRBD2 (7 bases). This CDR3 is 15 amino acids long. In germline, CDR1 is MNHEY, CDR2 SMNVEV (reference sequence). The ends were cut back, 6 bases at V and 4 bases at J, with 19 bases in the middle.

This chain links TRBV11-2 with TRBJ2-7; TRBD2 is a possible D gene (5 bases). The germline V gene encodes CDR1 SGHAT and CDR2 FQNNGV. This CDR3 spans 15 amino acids. Trimming pared 4 bases from V and 0 bases from J, leaving 13 bases between. CDR3 sequence reads: CASSSAGLSSYEQYF. The CDR3 DNA reads TGTGCCAGCAGCTCGGCGGGTCTAAGCTCCTACGAGCAGTACTTC.

The rearrangement links TRBV24-1 to TRBJ1-1; tentatively, D is TRBD1 (6 bases). Germline CDR1 reads KGHDR; CDR2 reads SFDVKD. V shed 6 bases and J shed 0 bases, with 10 bases lying between them. The CDR3 has 14 amino acids. The CDR3 DNA reads TGTGCCACCAGTAAGACAGGTTTGAACACTGAAGCTTTCTTT. It encodes CATSKTGLNTEAFF.

Points on this clone: The same CDR3 can be traced to other DNA sequences in this sample. The chain joins TRBV5-1 to TRBJ2-1, with D unresolved. The CDR3 is made up of 14 amino acids. CDR1 is SGHRS, CDR2 YFSETQ, per germline. The V end lost 0 bases, the J end lost 4 bases, and 8 bases lay between the germline ends. The CDR3 coding sequence is TGCGCCAGCAGCTTGGGACTCACTTACAATGAGCAGTTCTTC. It yields the protein CASSLGLTYNEQFF. Variable domain in full (rest from reference TRBV5-1 and TRBJ2-1): KAGVTQTPRYLIKTRGQQVTLSCSPISGHRSVSWYQQTPGQGLQFLFEYFSETQRNKGNFPGRFSGRQFSNSRSEMNVSTLELGDSALYLCASSLGLTYNEQFFGPGTRLTVL.

This sequence joins TRBV5-6 and TRBJ2-5; 8 bases agree with TRBD1. CDR3 length: 14 residues. The trim removed 3 bases at V and 1 base at J, leaving 2 bases unmatched. Germline V gene data show CDR1 as SGHDT and CDR2 as YYEEEE. The CDR3 is CASSWGTGQETQYF. The CDR3 DNA sequence: TGTGCCAGCAGCTGGGGGACAGGCCAAGAGACCCAGTACTTC.

The rearrangement joins TRBV12-3 or TRBV12-4 to TRBJ2-7, with D uncertain. The CDR3 consists of 13 residues. V lost 1 base, J lost 1 base, and 5 bases lay in between. CDR3 bases: TGTGCCAGCAGTTTAGGAGCGTCCTACGAGCAGTACTTC. Its protein product is CASSLGASYEQYF.

This sequence joins TRBV7-2 and TRBJ1-1; tentative D call: TRBD1 (5 bases). In germline, CDR1 is SGHTA, CDR2 FQGNSA. This CDR3 has 14 residues. V was clipped by 6 bases and J by 1 base, with 12 bases between them. DNA for the CDR3: TGTGCCAGCAGGGTTAGGGGCGGGAACACTGAAGCTTTCTTT. Translated: CASRVRGGNTEAFF. The entire variable domain, with the rest obtained from reference TRBV7-2 and TRBJ1-1, is as follows: GAGVSQSPSNKVTEKGKDVELRCDPISGHTALYWYRQSLGQGLEFLIYFQGNSAPDKSGLPSDRFSAERTGGSVSTLTIQRTQQEDSAVYLCASRVRGGNTEAFFGQGTRLTVV.

The CDR3 bases are TGTGCCAGCAGTTCCCCCGGGTCCGGAAACACCATATATTTT. Its translation is CASSSPGSGNTIYF. The V and J genes are TRBV6-5 and TRBJ1-3; D is uncertain. CDR1 is MNHEY and CDR2 is SVGAGI in the germline V gene. Trimming removed 4 bases from V and 4 bases from J, with 11 bases in between. The CDR3 spans 14 residues.

The genes are TRBV6-2 or TRBV6-3 and TRBJ2-7, with 14 nucleotides matching TRBD2. Germline CDR1 and CDR2: MNHEY and SVGEGT. Trimming removed 6 bases from V and 0 bases from J; junction bases left unmatched: 13. CDR3 length: 19 residues. The CDR3 DNA reads as TGTGCCAGCAGCCCTAGACTAGCGGGAGGGTCCCAGGGCTCCTACGAGCAGTACTTC. This encodes CASSPRLAGGSQGSYEQYF.

This clone was detected only a few times. This chain uses TRBV5-1 with TRBJ2-7; 10 nucleotides agree with TRBD1. CDR1 is SGHRS, CDR2 YFSETQ, per germline. After removal of 3 bases from V and 6 bases from J, the junction contained 6 bases not matched to a gene. This CDR3 spans 14 amino acids. CDR3 in amino acids: CASSSDRGHREQYF. For the CDR3, the DNA is TGCGCCAGCAGCTCCGACAGGGGGCATCGCGAGCAGTACTTC.

The chain has TRBV6-5 and TRBJ2-2; 7 bases align to TRBD2. The CDR3 has 13 residues. Trimming removed 5 bases from V and 6 bases from J; junction bases left unmatched: 3. CDR1 is MNHEY, CDR2 SVGAGI, per germline. The CDR3 DNA reads as TGTGCCAGCAGTCCGCGGGGGTCCGGGGAGCTGTTTTTT. Residues: CASSPRGSGELFF.

The V call is TRBV9, the J call TRBJ2-1, with TRBD2 matching 14 bases. Per germline, CDR1 SGDLS and CDR2 YYNGEE. CDR3 length: 15 residues. With V trimmed by 2 bases and J by 9 bases, 4 bases remained unmatched. The CDR3 reads CASSVGLAGGGEQFF. The CDR3 DNA is TGTGCCAGCAGCGTCGGACTAGCGGGAGGAGGTGAGCAGTTCTTC.

This clone has just a few counts. The rearrangement uses TRBV5-1 and TRBJ2-7, with 9 bases fitting TRBD2. Germline V lookup: CDR1 SGHRS, CDR2 YFSETQ. There are 15 residues in the CDR3. J was trimmed by 0 bases and V by 2 bases; bases with no gene match: 3. The CDR3 sequence is CASSFSGRGSYEQYF. In nucleotides, the CDR3 is TGCGCCAGCAGCTTTAGCGGGAGAGGCTCCTACGAGCAGTACTTC. The whole variable domain, remainder taken from reference TRBV5-1 and TRBJ2-7, is KAGVTQTPRYLIKTRGQQVTLSCSPISGHRSVSWYQQTPGQGLQFLFEYFSETQRNKGNFPGRFSGRQFSNSRSEMNVSTLELGDSALYLCASSFSGRGSYEQYFGPGTRLTVT.

The chain uses TRBV5-4 and TRBJ2-7; 8 bases fit TRBD2. The V segment lost 4 bases and the J segment 5 bases; nucleotides outside the gene matches: 8. The CDR3 totals 14 residues. CDR1 SGHNT and CDR2 YYREEE come from the germline V gene (reference sequence). DNA for the CDR3: TGTGCCAGCAGCCCGGGACTAGAGAGGGACGAGCAGTACTTC. It specifies CASSPGLERDEQYF. Drawing the rest from reference TRBV5-4 and TRBJ2-7, the complete variable domain is ETGVTQSPTHLIKTRGQQVTLRCSSQSGHNTVSWYQQALGQGPQFIFQYYREEENGRGNFPPRFSGLQFPNYSSELNVNALELDDSALYLCASSPGLERDEQYFGPGTRLTVT.

The V gene is TRBV4-3, the J gene TRBJ1-5; D uncertain. V dropped 4 bases and J dropped 5 bases, with 15 bases sitting between them. The germline gives CDR1 LGHNA, CDR2 YSLEER. This CDR3 spans 15 amino acids. In nucleotides, the CDR3 is TGCGCCAGCAGCCTTGGGCGGGGTTACGATCAGCCCCAGCATTTT. It is translated as CASSLGRGYDQPQHF.

The chain links TRBV7-6 to TRBJ2-7, with D perhaps matching TRBD1 (5 bases). The CDR3 contains 16 residues. The V gene lost 4 bases and the J gene lost 1 base, with 17 bases spanning the gap. Germline V lookup: CDR1 SGHVS, CDR2 FNYEAQ. The CDR3 DNA reads as TGTGCCAGCAGCTCTTCATTTAACAGGTTATCCTACGAGCAGTACTTC. Translated: CASSSSFNRLSYEQYF.

This chain connects TRBV7-9 to TRBJ1-2, with 12 bases that match TRBD1. V lost 8 bases to trimming and J lost 6 bases; unmatched junction nucleotides: 7. The CDR3 totals 14 residues. Germline V gene data show CDR1 as SEHNR and CDR2 as FQNEAQ (reference sequence). CDR3 loop: CASRGTGGFDGYTF. The CDR3 DNA is TGTGCCAGCCGAGGGACAGGGGGCTTTGATGGCTACACCTTC.

The CDR3 loop is CASSAGLDKNEQYF. CDR3 bases: TGTGCCAGCAGCGCGGGACTAGATAAAAACGAGCAGTACTTC. The rearrangement uses TRBV11-1 and TRBJ2-7, with TRBD2 matching over 8 bases. Trimming cost V 5 bases and J 5 bases; bases outside gene matches: 8. The length of the CDR3 is 14 residues. Germline V CDR1 and CDR2: SGHAT, FQDESV (reference sequence). Drawing the rest from reference TRBV11-1 and TRBJ2-7, the complete variable domain is EAEVAQSPRYKITEKSQAVAFWCDPISGHATLYWYRQILGQGPELLVQFQDESVVDDSQLPKDRFSAERLKGVDSTLKIQPAELGDSAMYLCASSAGLDKNEQYFGPGTRLTVT.

V usage is TRBV4-1 and J usage is TRBJ1-2; tentatively, D is TRBD1 (6 bases). V lost 1 base and J lost 3, with 12 bases in between. This CDR3 is built from 15 residues. Germline V gene lookup returns CDR1 MGHRA and CDR2 YSYEKL. As DNA, the CDR3 is TGCGCCAGCAGCCAAGGGGAGGGGGGATACTATGGCTACACCTTC. Encoded protein: CASSQGEGGYYGYTF.

This chain links TRBV4-2 with TRBJ1-1, with D unresolved. This CDR3 has 16 amino acids. Germline lookup yields CDR1 LGHNA and CDR2 YNFKEQ. V was pared by 1 base and J by 5 bases, with 17 bases between. This CDR3 reads CASSQVGVREATEAFF. As DNA, the CDR3 is TGTGCCAGCAGCCAAGTCGGGGTCCGGGAGGCTACTGAAGCTTTCTTT.

The chain links TRBV27 to TRBJ2-3, with D maybe TRBD2 (6 bases). Trimming took off 6 bases at V and 2 bases at J, with 15 bases between the two ends. Germline CDR1 and CDR2: MNHEY and SMNVEV (reference sequence). CDR3 length: 15 amino acids. In DNA form, the CDR3 reads TGTGCCAGCAGCCGGGACTTACGGTACACAGATACGCAGTATTTT. Its protein product is CASSRDLRYTDTQYF.

This chain connects TRBV10-3 to TRBJ1-5, with TRBD1 as a possible D gene (5 bases). Between the trimmed V and J ends, which lost 0 bases and 4 bases, there was a span of 13 bases. Looked up from germline, CDR1 is ENHRY and CDR2 is SYGVKD. This CDR3 region has 16 residues. The CDR3 DNA reads as TGTGCCATCAGTGAGTCGAAAGGGGCGGCGAATCAGCCCCAGCATTTT. It specifies CAISESKGAANQPQHF.

Here the CDR3 DNA reads TGCAGCGTTGAAGAAGGGGGTGCAGATACGCAGTATTTT. It codes for CSVEEGGADTQYF. The chain employs TRBV29-1 and TRBJ2-3; a weak D match, TRBD1 (6 bases). The germline CDR1 and CDR2 sequences are SQVTM and ANQGSEA. V was clipped by 0 bases and J by 4 bases, with 8 bases between them. This CDR3 region has 13 residues.

This chain uses TRBV9 with TRBJ2-1; 7 bases are a match to TRBD1. V was clipped by 2 bases and J by 9 bases; unmatched bases: 2. Germline values: CDR1 SGDLS, CDR2 YYNGEE. The CDR3 is made up of 12 amino acids. CDR3 protein: CASSVQGVEQFF. CDR3 DNA: TGTGCCAGCAGCGTGCAGGGGGTTGAGCAGTTCTTC.

In its sample, this clone was seen a few times. Other DNA sequences in the sample encode the same CDR3. This chain joins TRBV6-5 and TRBJ2-7; D is unresolved. Germline V CDR1 and CDR2: MNHEY, SVGAGI. V was trimmed by 3 bases and J by 0 bases, leaving 9 bases between them. CDR3 size: 14 residues. This CDR3 reads CASSYEANSYEQYF. In nucleotides, the CDR3 is TGTGCCAGCAGTTATGAGGCGAACTCCTACGAGCAGTACTTC.

This rearrangement joins TRBV5-1 to TRBJ2-1, with TRBD2 matching 10 bases. V shed 4 bases and J 7 bases; nucleotides not matched to a gene: 5. The germline CDR1 and CDR2 sequences are SGHRS and YFSETQ. This CDR3 is 14 amino acids long. CDR3 bases: TGCGCCAGCAGCGGGCTAGCGGGAGTAAATGAGCAGTTCTTC. Encoded protein: CASSGLAGVNEQFF.

The V call is TRBV6-2 or TRBV6-3, the J call TRBJ2-7, with a weak D call TRBD1 (6 bases). The CDR3 loop spans 16 amino acids. Looked up from germline, CDR1 is MNHEY and CDR2 is SVGEGT. The ends were cut back, 0 bases at V and 2 bases at J, with 14 bases in the middle. The DNA of the CDR3 is TGTGCCAGCAGTTACTCGAGACCACAGGGAACCTACGAGCAGTACTTC. Translated, it gives CASSYSRPQGTYEQYF.

The V and J genes are TRBV25-1 and TRBJ1-3; D perhaps matches TRBD1 (5 bases). This CDR3 comprises 14 residues. Trimming removed 1 base at V and 3 bases at J, with 7 bases between. The V gene's germline CDR1 is MGHDK and CDR2 SYGVNS. The CDR3 region has the DNA TGTGCCAGCAGTGAATTGGGGGGTGGAAACACCATATATTTT. Its translation: CASSELGGGNTIYF. Combining the CDR3 with reference TRBV25-1 and TRBJ1-3 gives the whole variable domain EADIYQTPRYLVIGTGKKITLECSQTMGHDKMYWYQQDPGMELHLIHYSYGVNSTEKGDLSSESTVSRIRTEHFPLTLESARPSHTSQYLCASSELGGGNTIYFGEGSWLTVV.